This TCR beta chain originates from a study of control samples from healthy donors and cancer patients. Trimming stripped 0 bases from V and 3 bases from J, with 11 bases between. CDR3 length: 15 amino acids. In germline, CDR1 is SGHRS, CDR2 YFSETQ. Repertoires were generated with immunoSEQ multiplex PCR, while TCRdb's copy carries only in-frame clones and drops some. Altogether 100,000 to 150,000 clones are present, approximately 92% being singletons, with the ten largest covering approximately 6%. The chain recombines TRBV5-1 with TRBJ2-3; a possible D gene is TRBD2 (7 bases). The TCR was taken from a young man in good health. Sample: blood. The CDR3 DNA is TGCGCCAGCAGCTTGGTGGGAGGGGGGACAGATACGCAGTATTTT. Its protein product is CASSLVGGGTDTQYF.